This T cell receptor (beta chain) stems from a study of PD-1 blockade in classical Hodgkin lymphoma. The study's findings and limits: Lower baseline TCR diversity marked trial partial responders and progressors. Exclusion was the outcome for patients who began nivolumab under 1 year after ASCT. It was CD4+ TCR diversity, not CD8+, that rose significantly by C4D1. The repertoire differences lack a defined cause, possibly disease activity or prior therapy.

V dropped 5 bases and J dropped 3; count of bases not matched to a gene: 13. The length of the CDR3 is 17 residues. Germline CDR1 and CDR2: MDHEN and SYDVKM. Clones were read by immunoSEQ multiplex PCR, and TCRdb kept only the in-frame ones, dropping some. The sample has tens of thousands of clones, roughly 71% seen once. Time point meaning: cycle 4 day 1 (C4D1), after about 6 weeks of nivolumab. The patients all showed relapse after autologous stem cell transplantation, while their brentuximab vedotin exposure varied. A word on this clone: The antigen remains undetermined.

The source of this sequence is a human donor with classical Hodgkin lymphoma. The starting material was peripheral blood mononuclear cells (PBMCs), obtained before the fourth cycle of nivolumab. The rearrangement uses TRBV28 and TRBJ2-4, with 7 bases lining up with TRBD1. The CDR3 nucleotides read TGTGCCAGCAGTCCCCAAACAGGGGCGACTTACAAAAACATTCAGTACTTC. It yields the protein CASSPQTGATYKNIQYF. Combining the CDR3 with reference TRBV28 and TRBJ2-4 gives the whole variable domain DVKVTQSSRYLVKRTGEKVFLECVQDMDHENMFWYRQDPGLGLRLIYFSYDVKMKEKGDIPEGYSVSREKKERFSLILESASTNQTSMYLCASSPQTGATYKNIQYFGAGTRLSVL.